This entry is about one TCR beta chain. The antigen remains unidentified. How the authors handled the data: Without quality scores, immunoSEQ junctional reads could not be filtered like full-length reads. TCRdb's table, derived via immunoSEQ multiplex PCR, lists solely in-frame clones and lacks some. V and J calls and clone size are as listed in that table; D and trimming were resolved from the DNA. The table includes about 2.3 million clones, under 95% detected once. There were only Caucasian adults among the donors, and all lived in Nashville, Tennessee. The sample is drawn from a study of shared clonotypes between healthy human individuals. Whole-study results and caveats: When compared with the clonotypes that were shared by all four sorted-subset donors, the non-shared clonotypes turned out to have lower generation probabilities.

Germline V gene data show CDR1 as SEHNR and CDR2 as FQNEAQ (reference sequence). The V and J ends lost 4 bases and 7 bases, in that order; junction bases with no gene match: 3. CDR3 length: 13 amino acids. This clonotype originated in a young man in good health. Some clones in this sample may be carry-over from other donors' samples. Material: naive CD4+ T cells from PBMCs. The sample's subset: CD45RA+ positively selected. This rearrangement joins TRBV7-9 to TRBJ2-7, with 11 bases matching TRBD2. The CDR3 spells CASSYGLAGEQYF. The CDR3 DNA follows: TGTGCCAGCAGCTACGGACTAGCGGGTGAGCAGTACTTC.